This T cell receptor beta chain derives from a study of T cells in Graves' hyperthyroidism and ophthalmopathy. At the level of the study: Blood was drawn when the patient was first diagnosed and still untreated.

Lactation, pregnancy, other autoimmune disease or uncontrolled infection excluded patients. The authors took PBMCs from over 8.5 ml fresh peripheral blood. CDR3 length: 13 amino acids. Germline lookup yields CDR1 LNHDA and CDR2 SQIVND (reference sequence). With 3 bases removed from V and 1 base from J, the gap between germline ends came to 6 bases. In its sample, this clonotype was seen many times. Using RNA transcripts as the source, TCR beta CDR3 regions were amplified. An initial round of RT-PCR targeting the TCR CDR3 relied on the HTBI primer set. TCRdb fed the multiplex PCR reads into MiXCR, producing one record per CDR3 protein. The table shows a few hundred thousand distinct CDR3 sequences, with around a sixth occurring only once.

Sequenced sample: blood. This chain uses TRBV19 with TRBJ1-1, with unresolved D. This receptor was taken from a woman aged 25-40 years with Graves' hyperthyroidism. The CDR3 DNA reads TGTGCCAGTAGTATTTTTGGGAACACTGAAGCTTTCTTT. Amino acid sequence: CASSIFGNTEAFF.